This T cell receptor beta chain was recorded in a study of beta chain features in type 1 diabetes. Study-wide background: On cell yields, gender and age, patients and healthy donors were similar.

The study, taken as a whole, reports: For Type 1 diabetes patients, all four CD4+ subsets carried TCRB CDR3s that were moderately but significantly shorter. Shorter templates may be favored by PCR, equally so in patients and controls. In type 1 diabetes patients, VDJ junctions had fewer insertions; deletions at these junctions were more frequent.

This clone has a handful of counts. The antigen is unknown. Averaging roughly 100 mL, one heparinised blood draw was given by each donor. Germline lookup yields CDR1 SGHTA and CDR2 FQGTGA. There are 13 residues in the CDR3. V was clipped by 2 bases and J by 0 bases, with 5 bases between them. What was sequenced were expressed TCRB transcripts, since all of the isolated RNA had been reverse transcribed. Assay: immunoSEQ multiplex PCR; the TCRdb copy retains only in-frame clones and omits some. The sample has about 390,000 clones; about 10% are singletons. The sequence derives from a man aged 30-40 years with type 1 diabetes. The rearrangement joins TRBV7-3 to TRBJ2-7; D unclear. Sequenced material: central memory CD4+ T cells from blood. The CDR3 loop reads CASSLGNSYEQYF. The CDR3 nucleotides are TGTGCCAGCAGCTTAGGCAACTCCTACGAGCAGTACTTC.